These T cell receptor beta chains were read from a single sample in a study of shared clonotypes between healthy human individuals. Generated by immunoSEQ multiplex PCR, the TCRdb table keeps only in-frame clones and is missing some. Counted here are over 2,000,000 clones, just under 95% occurring once; the ten biggest clones make up 1.5% to 2%. Sequenced material: naive CD8+ T cells from PBMCs. Receptors were obtained from a man in his late teens or twenties in good health. Some clones in this sample may be carry-over from other donors' samples. Each CDR3 is given with its conserved first and last residue. D genes are given only for firm matches. For some rows the clone size is stated as once, few or many, or as a class when expanded; others skip it.

size	V	J	D	DNA	CDR3
NA	TRBV11-3	TRBJ2-1	TRBD1	TGTGCCAGCAGCCAGGAGACAGGGGTGGGCTACAATGAGCAGTTCTTC	CASSQETGVGYNEQFF
NA	TRBV19	TRBJ2-7	NA	TGTGCCAGTAGTGAAGGGGGCTCCTACGAGCAGTACTTC	CASSEGGSYEQYF
NA	TRBV4-3	TRBJ2-2	NA	TGCGCCAGCCAAAGGGGTAGCGAGGCAGGGGAGCTGTTTTTT	CASQRGSEAGELFF
NA	TRBV25-1	TRBJ2-4	NA	TGTGCCAGCAGTGAACGAGGGTTGGGAAACATTCAGTACTTC	CASSERGLGNIQYF
few	TRBV9	TRBJ1-1	NA	TGTGCCAGCAGCGCCAGGGGTAACACTGAAGCTTTCTTT	CASSARGNTEAFF
NA	TRBV6-1	TRBJ2-1	NA	TGTGCCAGCAGTGAAGAGCCCCGGCAGTTAACCTACAATGAGCAGTTCTTC	CASSEEPRQLTYNEQFF
NA	TRBV5-1	TRBJ2-3	TRBD2	TGCGCCAGCAGCTTGTCGGGAGGGCCCCCAGATACGCAGTATTTT	CASSLSGGPPDTQYF
NA	TRBV27	TRBJ2-7	NA	TGTGCCAGCAGTTGGCAGGGACCGTACGAGCAGTACTTC	CASSWQGPYEQYF
NA	TRBV7-6	TRBJ2-1	TRBD1	TGTGCCAGCAGCTTAGAGGTGTCAGGGGGAGAGAATGAGCAGTTCTTC	CASSLEVSGGENEQFF
NA	TRBV27	TRBJ1-1	NA	TGTGCCAGCAGTTTGGATAGGGTGAACACTGAAGCTTTCTTT	CASSLDRVNTEAFF
NA	TRBV28	TRBJ1-2	TRBD1	TGTGCCAGCACCTGGGGACAGTCTTTCTATGGCTACACCTTC	CASTWGQSFYGYTF